This T cell receptor (beta chain) was identified in a study of cytomegalovirus exposure and HLA in healthy donors. A word on this clone: Its antigen is unidentified.

The PCR used 60 Vbeta and 13 Jbeta primers. This table comes from immunoSEQ multiplex PCR, and its TCRdb copy is limited to in-frame clones, with some not included. This sample yields about 120,000 clones, of which about 70% are seen a single time; 2% to 2.5% belongs to the top ten. Whole-study results and caveats: Among CMV-associated TCR beta chains, most appeared HLA-restricted in a later analysis. Across all donors, roughly uniform sequencing depth was an assumption of the presence/absence analyses. It was shown in a later analysis that HLA-associated TCR beta chains were more clonally expanded than other, equally common chains.

The specimen sequenced was PBMCs. This receptor was identified in a human donor in good health.

The CDR3 DNA sequence: TGTGCCAGCGGACTAGCGGACTACAATGAGCAGTTCTTC. This encodes CASGLADYNEQFF. The rearrangement links TRBV28 to TRBJ2-1; 10 bases are shared with TRBD2. The germline V gene has CDR1 MDHEN and CDR2 SYDVKM. This CDR3 region has 13 residues. J was trimmed by 3 bases and V by 8 bases; bases with no gene match: 1.